This entry features one TCR beta chain sequence. The record originates from a study of T cell responses to AZD1222 COVID-19 vaccine. Clones were sequenced by immunoSEQ multiplex PCR, and TCRdb holds only the in-frame ones, with some missing. The data show about 170,000 clones, more than 80% seen once. With 5 bases clipped from V and 5 bases from J, the junction kept 2 bases outside the gene matches. CDR3 length: 13 amino acids. This clonotype originated in an adult in good health. J is TRBJ1-4 and V is TRBV12-3 or TRBV12-4; 7 nucleotides line up with TRBD1. Sequencing was performed on peripheral blood, taken on day 0 of AZD1222 vaccination. CDR3: CASSDRENEKLFF. In nucleotides, the CDR3 is TGTGCCAGCAGTGACAGGGAGAATGAAAAACTGTTTTTT.